This TCR beta chain was identified in a study of T cell clones after liver transplantation (dated by TCRdb to the late 2010s). The study in broad terms: Samples were obtained from ITN030ST, a randomized trial in which withdrawal of immunosuppression was attempted within 2 years of liver transplantation. Donor-reactive T cell clones were identified by TCRbeta sequencing after a pre-transplant mixed lymphocyte reaction and then tracked in post-transplant blood. Third party-reactive TCRbeta sequences were also identified from pre-transplant MLRs to serve as an antigen-independent comparator for donor-reactive sequences. Three of the eight recipients were HCV-positive; the others were transplanted for non-autoimmune, non-viral indications. No induction therapy was given to the subjects, and standard immunosuppression was administered until randomization at 12-24 months post-transplant. Tolerance was defined as complete immunosuppression withdrawal for at least one year with no rise in liver enzymes beyond twice the upper limit of normal. Blood samples were collected pre-transplant, pre-randomization before withdrawal, and post-randomization after either full withdrawal or failed withdrawal. The studied cohort comprised 8 liver transplant recipients, 3 classified as tolerant and 5 as non-tolerant. Overall study outcomes, separate from this receptor: Low numbers of available donor cells limited the measurable donor-reactive repertoire in two subjects. Since no allograft tissue specimens were available, donor-reactive T cells may have migrated into the graft instead of being deleted. In most of the 8 subjects, regardless of tolerance or HCV status, circulating donor-reactive CD4 TCRbeta sequences dropped significantly post-transplant. After accounting for repertoire turnover, donor-reactive detection was significantly reduced in 7 of 8 subjects for CD4 and 8 of 8 for CD8. Conclusions were preliminary, limited by small, heterogeneous patient numbers and non-standardized post-transplant time points. Donor-reactive sequences declined more than third party-reactive ones, suggesting partial antigen-specific deletion unrelated to withdrawal success.

The sample's time point label, decoded: pre-transplant. Thawed unstimulated PBMCs were stained for CD3, CD4 and CD8 and FACS-sorted into CD3+CD4+ and CD3+CD8+ populations. Each of the 8 studied subjects was randomized to immunosuppression withdrawal. The Qiagen DNeasy Blood and Tissue Kit was used for isolation of genomic DNA. Note on this clone: No cognate antigen has been identified for it. Base qualities are not at hand, and no much larger clone is one base apart.

CDR1 GTSNPN and CDR2 SVGIG are derived from the germline V gene (reference sequence). The CDR3 numbers 15 residues from cysteine through phenylalanine. Of the read, only the CDR3 DNA is kept; its 45 bases are in frame from base 1. V and J lose 3 bases and 2 bases, and a span of 17 bases separates them. Frozen genomic DNA underwent high-throughput TCRbeta CDR3 sequencing by immunoSEQ, including PCR amplification, mapping, bias correction and internal controls. The source study handled its data this way. Productive rearrangements were kept, and unique TCRbeta sequences were defined by CDR3 nucleotide sequence plus V and J gene. For a sequence to be called donor-reactive, it needed a frequency of at least 0.01% and at least 5-fold expansion in CFSE-low cells compared with unstimulated pre-transplant cells. Per-subject minimum frequency thresholds, based on the lowest-template unstimulated sample, ensured at least 90% detection power. Jensen-Shannon divergence between the top 1000 TCRbeta sequences post- versus pre-transplant served as the measure of repertoire turnover. Changes in detection of donor-reactive sequences were tested with two-sided Fisher's exact tests. The table comes from immuneACCESS by way of TCRdb, which keeps in-frame sequences with V and J called. Part of the clones is missing from these tables; in studies checked, under half for an unresolved V gene and the rest for unknown reasons. V, J and clone size reflect that table, while D and trimming were determined from the DNA. Recorded for this sample are some 9,000 clones; 75% to 80% of them occurred a single time. The ten largest account for roughly 18% of the sample.

Sequenced material: CD8+ T cells from blood, taken before liver transplant. The chain was built from TRBV30 and TRBJ2-7, with no confident D gene call. The clonotype comes from a human donor who received a liver transplant. The sequenced DNA is TGTGCCTGGAGGAATTACAAACTACACCCCTACGAGCAGTACTTC. Its translation reads: CAWRNYKLHPYEQYF.